The T cell receptor beta chain under discussion was sequenced for a study of long-term antiretroviral therapy in people with HIV. Notes on the study in general: The repertoire was dominated at all time points by clones expanded before ART. Older ART regimens were possibly in use when the blood was collected between about 2003 and 2017.

The authors ran the immunoSEQ assay, v3.0, at survey level. Measured with immunoSEQ multiplex PCR; TCRdb has only the in-frame clones, and not every one. This sample has 20,000 to 30,000 clones, with about 88% found just once. This CDR3 is built from 13 residues. Trimming shortened V by 8 bases and J by 3 bases, and 13 bases separated the two germline ends. Looked up from germline, CDR1 is MNHEY and CDR2 is SVGAGI. Each donor provided at least one pre-ART PBMC sample and at least two post-ART PBMC samples. This clone is a singleton in its sample. Antigen: not known. J is TRBJ1-2 and V is TRBV6-5, with D perhaps matching TRBD1 (5 bases). The clonotype originates from a woman younger than 45 with HIV. The sequencing used unsorted PBMCs, collected 1.9 years after starting antiretroviral therapy. The CDR3 region has the DNA TGTGCCAGCGGTGGACGGGGGGACTATGGCTACACCTTC. This encodes CASGGRGDYGYTF.